The source of this TCR beta chain is a study of cytomegalovirus exposure and HLA in healthy donors. About this clone: Antigen unknown.

Whole-study findings and limits: Presence/absence analyses took donor sequencing depth as roughly uniform. Sequencing probably produced one cluster of sequence variants that were highly shared.

A multiplex PCR was run with 60 Vbeta primers and 13 Jbeta primers. TCRdb's table, derived via immunoSEQ multiplex PCR, lists solely in-frame clones and lacks some. Of 150,000 to 200,000 clones listed, almost 80% are singletons. Looked up from germline, CDR1 is SNHLY and CDR2 is FYNNEI. CDR3 length equals 17 residues. V trimming: 3 bases; J trimming: 4 bases; junction bases outside the gene matches: 7. This clonotype originated in a man aged 45-65 years in good health and CMV-seropositive. This chain joins TRBV2 and TRBJ1-6, with 9 bases identical to TRBD1. Material for sequencing was PBMCs. The CDR3 sequence: CASSDMGQGFYNSPLHF. CDR3 in DNA: TGTGCCAGCAGTGATATGGGACAGGGATTTTATAATTCACCCCTCCACTTT.